One and the same sample provided the 10 T cell receptor beta chains below, sequenced in a study of Graves' ophthalmopathy and Graves' hyperthyroidism. RNA transcripts yielded amplified TCR beta CDR3 regions. After a first-round RT-PCR with HTBI primers, a second-round multiplex PCR was run. TCRdb fed the multiplex PCR reads into MiXCR, producing one record per CDR3 protein. This table has about 1.2 million distinct CDR3 sequences, approximately 35% appearing once. Sequencing used peripheral blood or thyroid tissue (not recorded which). The receptors stem from an adult man with Graves' hyperthyroidism.

This clonotype has a count of ten or more. CDR3 amino acids: CASSQAGTQYF. CDR3 nucleotide sequence: TGCGCCAGCAGCCAAGCGGGGACCCAGTACTTC. V and J are TRBV4-3 and TRBJ2-5, with D unclear. The V gene's germline CDR1 is LGHNA and CDR2 YSLEER. The V end was cut by 1 base, the J end by 7 bases, with 4 bases between. The CDR3 sequence is 11 residues long.

The chain links TRBV25-1 to TRBJ2-3, with 7 bases that match TRBD1. J lost 4 bases, V lost 4 bases, and 8 bases had no gene match. The germline V gene encodes CDR1 MGHDK and CDR2 SYGVNS. The CDR3 sequence is 15 residues long. The CDR3 DNA reads as TGTGCCAGCAGTGCCTTTGACAGGGCCCCAGATACGCAGTATTTT. Translating it yields CASSAFDRAPDTQYF.

This clonotype was observed many times. This sequence joins TRBV7-8 and TRBJ2-7; TRBD1 agrees at 9 bases. The length of the CDR3 is 14 residues. V shed 5 bases, J shed 5 bases, and the junction held 7 bases outside the gene matches. Germline V gives CDR1 SGHVS, CDR2 FQNEAQ. The CDR3 reads CASSQMDRGNEQYF. DNA for the CDR3: TGTGCCAGCAGCCAGATGGACAGGGGCAACGAGCAGTACTTC. The entire variable domain, with the rest obtained from reference TRBV7-8 and TRBJ2-7, is as follows: GAGVSQSPRYKVAKRGQDVALRCDPISGHVSLFWYQQALGQGPEFLTYFQNEAQLDKSGLPSDRFFAERPEGSVSTLKIQRTQQEDSAVYLCASSQMDRGNEQYFGPGTRLTVT.

Worth noting for this clonotype: A much larger clone is a single base away; this may be a read error. The rearrangement uses TRBV20-1 and TRBJ1-3; maybe TRBD1 (5 bases). V gave up 1 base and J gave up 4 bases, with 11 bases separating them. Germline V gene sequence: CDR1 DFQATT, CDR2 SNEGSKA (reference sequence). The CDR3 contains 14 residues. CDR3 DNA: TGCAGTGCTAGAGGACCAGGGATAGGAAACACCATATATTTT. It encodes CSARGPGIGNTIYF.

J is TRBJ2-5 and V is TRBV25-1; D possibly matches TRBD1 or TRBD2 (5 bases each). Per the germline V gene, CDR1 is MGHDK and CDR2 is SYGVNS. Trimming cost V 8 bases and J 4 bases, with 11 bases left between them. The CDR3 is 12 amino acids. The CDR3 coding sequence is TGTGCCAGCGTTGGGGCGGGAGAGACCCAGTACTTC. Protein sequence: CASVGAGETQYF.

This clonotype was observed many times. This sequence joins TRBV25-1 and TRBJ1-6; D unresolved. CDR3 size: 13 residues. Germline V gene lookup returns CDR1 MGHDK and CDR2 SYGVNS. V lost 8 bases, J lost 8 bases, and 13 bases lay in between. The CDR3 DNA reads TGTGCCAGCCAAAACTATGTCGATTCACCCCTCCACTTT. This translates into CASQNYVDSPLHF.

This clonotype was seen a handful of times. The chain has TRBV28 and TRBJ1-6, with no clear D. CDR3 length: 14 amino acids. The V end lost 6 bases, the J end lost 10 bases, and 16 bases lay between the germline ends. Germline V lookup: CDR1 MDHEN, CDR2 SYDVKM. This CDR3 reads CASSSGSDGSPLHF. CDR3 sequence (DNA): TGTGCCAGCAGCTCGGGCTCCGACGGATCACCCCTCCACTTT.

V gene TRBV10-3 combines with J gene TRBJ1-4; D is uncertain. Trimming removed 2 bases at V and 2 bases at J, with 3 bases between. Germline CDR1 is ENHRY and CDR2 is SYGVKD. The CDR3 length is 13 residues. In DNA, the CDR3 is TGTGCCATCAGTGAGCCGACTAATGAAAAACTGTTTTTT. This sequence encodes CAISEPTNEKLFF.

The chain carries TRBV4-3 and TRBJ1-1, with 8 bases fitting TRBD1. Germline V gene data show CDR1 as LGHNA and CDR2 as YSLEER. CDR3 length: 15 residues. The trim removed 1 base at V and 10 bases at J, leaving 11 bases unmatched. The CDR3 sequence is CASSQGGQGADGAFF. The DNA of the CDR3 is TGCGCCAGCAGCCAAGGGGGCCAGGGGGCCGACGGAGCTTTCTTT.

The chain uses TRBV6-5 and TRBJ2-7; 7 bases are a match to TRBD2. V shed 8 bases and J 2 bases; nucleotides not matched to a gene: 6. The CDR3 has 13 amino acids. Germline V CDR1 and CDR2: MNHEY, SVGAGI. In DNA, the CDR3 is TGTGCCAGCCGCTGGGGAGGGCCCTACGAGCAGTACTTC. This translates into CASRWGGPYEQYF.